The T cell receptor (beta chain) under discussion was sequenced for a study of human T cells and chemical hapten exposure. Study information: Chiefly women, the patients showed alopecia areata, totalis or universalis.

CDR3 length: 14 residues. Per the germline V gene, CDR1 is SQVTM and CDR2 is ANQGSEA. V lost 7 bases to trimming and J lost 4 bases, with 19 bases between them. This clonotype was seen many times. Its cognate antigen is unknown. TCRdb used MiXCR to reprocess the RACE reads, holding one entry per CDR3 protein. The top ten hold over 2% of the sample, which has 80,000 to 100,000 distinct CDR3 sequences, 12% seen once. Study-level points and caveats: Among TCRs, those above 1 in 1000 frequency were unaffected by DPC sensitization.

The time point: patch test 1, 2 weeks after DPC sensitization. Stated treatment: therapeutic diphenylcyclopropenone sensitization with weekly scalp DPC. The rearrangement joins TRBV29-1 to TRBJ1-2; the D is unclear. This TCR came from a woman in her thirties or forties with alopecia areata. Some clones in this sample may be carry-over from other donors' samples. The specimen was whole blood, collected in connection with sensitization to the hapten diphenylcyclopropenone (DPC). The CDR3 DNA is TGCAGCGGTCGTTGGCAGGACTCCCGCTATGGCTACACCTTC. Translated, it gives CSGRWQDSRYGYTF. Full variable domain (outside the CDR3, taken from reference TRBV29-1 and TRBJ1-2): SAVISQKPSRDICQRGTSLTIQCQVDSQVTMMFWYRQQPGQSLTLIATANQGSEATYESGFVIDKFPISRPNLTFSTLTVSNMSPEDSSIYLCSGRWQDSRYGYTFGSGTRLTVV.